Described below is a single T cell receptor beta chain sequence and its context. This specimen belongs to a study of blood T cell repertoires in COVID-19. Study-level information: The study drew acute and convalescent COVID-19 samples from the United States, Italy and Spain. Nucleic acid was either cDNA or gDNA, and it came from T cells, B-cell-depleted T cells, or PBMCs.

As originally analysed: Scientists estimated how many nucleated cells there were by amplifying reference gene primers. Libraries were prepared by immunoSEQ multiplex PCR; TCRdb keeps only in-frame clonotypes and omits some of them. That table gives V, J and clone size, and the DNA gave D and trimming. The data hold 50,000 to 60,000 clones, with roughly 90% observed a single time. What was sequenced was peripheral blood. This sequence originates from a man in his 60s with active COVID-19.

CDR3 coding DNA: TGTGCCAGCAGCTTAGCTCTCGGTGCCGAGCAGTACTTC. Residues: CASSLALGAEQYF. The chain recombines TRBV7-2 with TRBJ2-7; D is uncertain. From germline, CDR1 is SGHTA and CDR2 FQGNSA. Trimming took off 0 bases at V and 6 bases at J, with 9 bases between the two ends. CDR3 length equals 13 residues.